This T cell receptor beta chain appears in the sequencing data of a study of beta chain features in type 1 diabetes. Study-wide context: Across the samples, some 98,000,000 sorted cells were examined in total.

Expressed TCRB transcripts were sequenced because the isolated RNA had all been reverse transcribed beforehand. Profiling relied on immunoSEQ multiplex PCR, and the TCRdb table lists in-frame clones only, not all of them. The table includes about 210,000 clones, about a tenth detected once. Points on this clone: As yet, its antigen is unknown.

Whole-study results and caveats: People with Type 1 diabetes carried modestly yet significantly shorter TCRB CDR3s in all four CD4+ subsets.

Sorting based on CD45RO/CCR7/CD25/CD127/CD95/CD27 separated CD4+ naive, central memory, regulatory and stem cell-like memory cells. Trimming at V came to 4 bases and at J to 3 bases, leaving 4 bases not matched to a gene. Germline-derived CDR1 and CDR2 are SGHDN and FVKESK. There are 14 residues in the CDR3. The V gene is TRBV14, the J gene TRBJ2-5, with 8 bases fitting TRBD2. The TCR originated in a man aged 18 to 30 in good health. The specimen was central memory CD4+ T cells from blood. The CDR3, as DNA: TGTGCCAGCAGCCTACGGGGGGGCGAAGAGACCCAGTACTTC. It is translated as CASSLRGGEETQYF.